This T cell receptor beta chain was captured by sequencing in a study of blood T cell repertoires in COVID-19. The overall study: Material from acute and convalescent COVID-19 was sourced from the United States, Italy and Spain. Nucleic acid was either cDNA or gDNA, and it came from T cells, B-cell-depleted T cells, or PBMCs.

The authors' processing: Amplified reference gene primers provided the basis for estimating nucleated cell counts. Measured with immunoSEQ multiplex PCR; TCRdb has only the in-frame clones, and not every one. Clone size and V and J calls were adopted from that table, with D and trimming inferred from the DNA. The sample has a few hundred thousand clones, 70% to 90% seen once. With 0 bases clipped from V and 9 bases from J, the junction kept 1 base outside the gene matches. Per germline, CDR1 SGHAT and CDR2 FQNNGV. CDR3 length equals 13 residues. The receptor was isolated from a man aged 50-60 years with active or convalescent COVID-19. The V and J genes are TRBV11-2 and TRBJ2-3, with 9 bases matching TRBD1. Sequenced material: peripheral blood. CDR3 DNA: TGTGCCAGCAGCTTAGATACAGGGGGCACGCAGTATTTT. This encodes CASSLDTGGTQYF.